The 7 T cell receptor beta chains presented below share a single source sample, sequenced in a study of shared clonotypes between healthy human individuals. Assay: immunoSEQ multiplex PCR; the TCRdb copy retains only in-frame clones and omits some. The table records about 2 million clones, roughly 96% of them present only once. Sequenced material: naive CD4+ T cells sorted from blood. The subset denotes: CD45RA+ positively selected. Every receptor here comes from a man aged 18-30 years in good health.

This chain links TRBV27 with TRBJ1-6; weak D call: TRBD1 (6 bases). This CDR3 comprises 14 residues. The germline V gene encodes CDR1 MNHEY and CDR2 SMNVEV (reference sequence). Trimming removed 7 bases at V and 6 bases at J, with 13 bases between. This CDR3 reads CASTLGGSNSPLHF. The DNA for the CDR3 is TGTGCCAGCACCCTGGGGGGCAGTAATTCACCCCTCCACTTT.

The chain uses TRBV5-1 and TRBJ2-1, with D perhaps matching TRBD1 (5 bases). CDR1 and CDR2 (germline): SGHRS, YFSETQ. Trimming took 5 bases from V and 4 from J, leaving 10 bases between them. The CDR3 length is 13 residues. DNA for the CDR3: TGCGCCAGCAGGCGCGCAGGGTACAATGAGCAGTTCTTC. Amino acids: CASRRAGYNEQFF.

This clone has only one observation. J is TRBJ2-5 and V is TRBV6-6, with TRBD1 matching 8 bases. Looked up from germline, CDR1 is MNHNY and CDR2 is SVGAGI (reference sequence). With V trimmed by 5 bases and J by 2 bases, 10 bases remained unmatched. This CDR3 has 16 residues. The CDR3 is CASSPGQGGIQETQYF. The CDR3 DNA follows: TGTGCCAGCAGTCCCGGACAGGGCGGTATTCAAGAGACCCAGTACTTC.

The chain joins TRBV5-4 to TRBJ1-2; D gene unclear. The V end lost 2 bases, the J end lost 8 bases, and 13 bases lay between the germline ends. Germline CDR1 and CDR2: SGHNT and YYREEE (reference sequence). This CDR3 spans 13 amino acids. The chain's CDR3 is CASSFTPTGGYTF. The CDR3 DNA follows: TGTGCCAGCAGCTTCACCCCGACGGGGGGCTACACCTTC.

The chain employs TRBV5-1 and TRBJ1-2; 7 bases map to TRBD1. With 3 bases clipped from V and 1 base from J, the junction kept 6 bases outside the gene matches. CDR3 length: 15 amino acids. The V gene's germline CDR1 is SGHRS and CDR2 YFSETQ. The CDR3 loop is CASSSGTADNYGYTF. The CDR3 DNA follows: TGCGCCAGCAGCTCTGGGACAGCAGATAACTATGGCTACACCTTC.

The CDR3 sequence is CASSIGRPQETQYF. The CDR3 nucleotides read TGTGCCAGCAGTATCGGTAGGCCACAAGAGACCCAGTACTTC. The rearrangement uses TRBV7-8 and TRBJ2-5; D gene uncertain. CDR1 and CDR2 (germline): SGHVS, FQNEAQ. The CDR3 is made up of 14 amino acids. Trimming stripped 6 bases from V and 2 bases from J, with 13 bases between.

The chain carries TRBV18 and TRBJ1-1; D possibly corresponds to TRBD1 (6 bases). V gave up 4 bases and J gave up 0 bases, with 12 bases separating them. CDR3 length equals 15 residues. Germline V gene data show CDR1 as KGHSH and CDR2 as LQKENI. This chain's CDR3 is CASSRNRAMNTEAFF. The CDR3 DNA reads as TGTGCCAGCTCACGCAACAGGGCGATGAACACTGAAGCTTTCTTT. The whole variable domain, filled in from reference TRBV18 and TRBJ1-1, reads NAGVMQNPRHLVRRRGQEARLRCSPMKGHSHVYWYRQLPEEGLKFMVYLQKENIIDESGMPKERFSAEFPKEGPSILRIQQVVRGDSAAYFCASSRNRAMNTEAFFGQGTRLTVV.